Listed here are 16 T cell receptor beta chains from one sample, sequenced in a study of blood T cell repertoires in COVID-19. The method was immunoSEQ multiplex PCR; TCRdb's version includes in-frame clones alone and lacks a portion of them. There are fewer than 200,000 clones in the sample; under 85% occur only once, and approximately 12% lies in the top ten. The specimen sequenced was PBMCs or T cells enriched from blood (not recorded which). The receptor source for this set is a man aged 50 or older who had recovered from COVID-19.

This rearrangement joins TRBV2 to TRBJ1-4; a possible D gene is TRBD1 (5 bases). In germline, CDR1 is SNHLY, CDR2 FYNNEI. The CDR3 runs 14 residues. Trimming shortened V by 6 bases and J by 6 bases, and 14 bases separated the two germline ends. In DNA form, the CDR3 reads TGTGCCAGCAGGACGACAGTATCGGATGAAAAACTGTTTTTT. Amino acids: CASRTTVSDEKLFF.

The chain uses TRBV6-2 or TRBV6-3 and TRBJ2-2; the D is unclear. V was pared by 2 bases and J by 1 base, with 17 bases between. The CDR3 covers 18 residues. The V gene's germline CDR1 is MNHEY and CDR2 SVGEGT. The CDR3 DNA reads as TGTGCCAGCAGTTACGGAAGAGGCGCTACTTTGAACACCGGGGAGCTGTTTTTT. As protein: CASSYGRGATLNTGELFF.

J is TRBJ2-2 and V is TRBV18; 13 bases agree with TRBD2. J gave up 5 bases and V 3 bases, and 6 bases lay outside the gene matches. The CDR3 is made up of 17 amino acids. CDR1 is KGHSH, CDR2 LQKENI, per germline. Here the CDR3 DNA reads TGTGCCAGCTCACCGCTGAGGACTAGCGGGGGAACCGGGGAGCTGTTTTTT. Encoded protein: CASSPLRTSGGTGELFF.

This chain joins TRBV19 and TRBJ1-4, with 7 bases matching TRBD1. The CDR3 spans 14 residues. From germline, CDR1 is LNHDA and CDR2 SQIVND (reference sequence). Trimming removed 5 bases from V and 8 bases from J; junction bases left unmatched: 8. The chain's CDR3 is CASSEGTAGEKLFF. The CDR3, as DNA: TGTGCCAGTAGTGAAGGGACAGCCGGCGAAAAACTGTTTTTT. The full variable domain, rest sourced from reference TRBV19 and TRBJ1-4, is DGGITQSPKYLFRKEGQNVTLSCEQNLNHDAMYWYRQDPGQGLRLIYYSQIVNDFQKGDIAEGYSVSREKKESFPLTVTSAQKNPTAFYLCASSEGTAGEKLFFGSGTQLSVL.

The chain recombines TRBV7-6 with TRBJ1-1; no clear D gene. CDR1 and CDR2 from the germline V gene are SGHVS and FNYEAQ. The length of the CDR3 is 14 residues. Deletions cut 6 bases from V and 4 bases from J, with 15 bases between. CDR3 in amino acids: CASSPPSGFTEAFF. The CDR3 DNA reads as TGTGCCAGCAGTCCTCCTTCTGGCTTCACTGAAGCTTTCTTT.

The chain joins TRBV7-8 to TRBJ2-3, with 10 bases lining up with TRBD2. Losses at the gene ends were 5 bases for V and 1 base for J; bases not matched to a gene: 15. Germline values: CDR1 SGHVS, CDR2 FQNEAQ. The CDR3 has 19 residues. CDR3 loop: CASSPTAFTLAGGTDTQYF. DNA for the CDR3: TGTGCCAGCAGCCCTACCGCCTTCACCCTAGCGGGGGGCACAGATACGCAGTATTTT. The entire variable domain, with the rest obtained from reference TRBV7-8 and TRBJ2-3, is as follows: GAGVSQSPRYKVAKRGQDVALRCDPISGHVSLFWYQQALGQGPEFLTYFQNEAQLDKSGLPSDRFFAERPEGSVSTLKIQRTQQEDSAVYLCASSPTAFTLAGGTDTQYFGPGTRLTVL.

A few counts support this clone. The V gene is TRBV7-4, the J gene TRBJ1-5, with D perhaps TRBD1 (5 bases). This CDR3 comprises 14 residues. CDR1 SGHVT and CDR2 SQSDAQ come from the germline V gene. V lost 1 base, J lost 7 bases, and 11 bases lay in between. The CDR3 nucleotides read TGTGCCAGCAGCTTAGTCAGGGTCGGACAGCCCCAGCATTTT. This codes for CASSLVRVGQPQHF.

In its sample, this clone was seen a few times. Other nucleotide sequences from this sample produce the same CDR3. The J gene is TRBJ1-2, the V gene TRBV12-3 or TRBV12-4; no reliable D call. Trimming stripped 4 bases from V and 7 bases from J, with 7 bases between. This CDR3 is 11 amino acids long. The CDR3 DNA reads as TGTGCCAGCAGTTCAGGAAGTGGCTACACCTTC. Its protein is CASSSGSGYTF.

This chain links TRBV12-3 or TRBV12-4 with TRBJ1-1; D uncertain. This CDR3 is 12 amino acids long. V was clipped by 2 bases and J by 8 bases, with 9 bases between them. CDR3 nucleotides: TGTGCCAGCAGTTTATGGCAGGCCGAAGCTTTCTTT. Amino acids: CASSLWQAEAFF.

V gene TRBV5-4 combines with J gene TRBJ1-2, with a possible D match to TRBD1 (5 bases). There are 13 residues in the CDR3. The V gene lost 4 bases and the J gene lost 4 bases, with 11 bases spanning the gap. Germline-derived CDR1 and CDR2 are SGHNT and YYREEE (reference sequence). CDR3 in DNA: TGTGCCAGCAGCCTCAGGGTGGGCTATGGCTACACCTTC. Translating gives CASSLRVGYGYTF. Complete variable domain (other parts from reference TRBV5-4 and TRBJ1-2): ETGVTQSPTHLIKTRGQQVTLRCSSQSGHNTVSWYQQALGQGPQFIFQYYREEENGRGNFPPRFSGLQFPNYSSELNVNALELDDSALYLCASSLRVGYGYTFGSGTRLTVV.

As concerns this clone: Within the sample, other DNA sequences also encode this same CDR3. This rearrangement joins TRBV5-1 to TRBJ1-1; D remains unclear. The germline V gene has CDR1 SGHRS and CDR2 YFSETQ. V was shortened by 0 bases and J by 1 base, with 7 bases between the two germline ends. The CDR3 runs 14 residues. CDR3 coding DNA: TGCGCCAGCAGCTTGGGAGGATCGAACACTGAAGCTTTCTTT. Residues: CASSLGGSNTEAFF.

This clone has just one count. The V and J genes are TRBV7-3 and TRBJ1-2; no definite D call. With 4 bases removed from V and 8 bases from J, the gap between germline ends came to 14 bases. The germline CDR1 and CDR2 sequences are SGHTA and FQGTGA. CDR3 length equals 13 residues. Written as DNA, the CDR3 is TGTGCCAGCAGCTCCGGGAGGCCGGGAGGCTACACCTTC. Protein product: CASSSGRPGGYTF.

The gene calls are TRBV12-3 or TRBV12-4 and TRBJ2-7; D is possibly TRBD1 (6 bases). The CDR3 spans 13 residues. V dropped 2 bases and J dropped 5 bases, with 10 bases sitting between them. CDR3 region: CASSLFRGNEQYF. The CDR3 bases are TGTGCCAGCAGTTTATTCAGGGGCAACGAGCAGTACTTC.

In this sample, this clone turned up once. This sequence joins TRBV9 and TRBJ1-6; TRBD1 is a possible D gene (5 bases). With 0 bases removed from V and 4 bases from J, the gap between germline ends came to 8 bases. Germline CDR1 is SGDLS and CDR2 is YYNGEE. CDR3 length: 15 residues. In nucleotides, the CDR3 is TGTGCCAGCAGCGTAGGGGCAGGGTATAATTCACCCCTCCACTTT. Amino acid sequence: CASSVGAGYNSPLHF.

This clone was found once. This chain connects TRBV18 to TRBJ1-1, with D perhaps matching TRBD1 (5 bases). Trimming left V 6 bases short and J 3 bases short, with 11 bases between. The CDR3 runs 13 residues. Germline CDR1 is KGHSH and CDR2 is LQKENI. CDR3 nucleotide sequence: TGTGCCAGCTCCAAGGGGTCGGACACTGAAGCTTTCTTT. This gives the protein CASSKGSDTEAFF.

This chain uses TRBV7-2 with TRBJ2-4; 10 bases are shared with TRBD2. The CDR3 is made up of 15 amino acids. The germline V gene has CDR1 SGHTA and CDR2 FQGNSA. V lost 0 bases, J lost 7 bases, and 3 bases stayed unmatched. The CDR3 DNA sequence: TGTGCCAGCAGCTTAGCAGCGGGGGGGCATAACATTCAGTACTTC. It is translated as CASSLAAGGHNIQYF.